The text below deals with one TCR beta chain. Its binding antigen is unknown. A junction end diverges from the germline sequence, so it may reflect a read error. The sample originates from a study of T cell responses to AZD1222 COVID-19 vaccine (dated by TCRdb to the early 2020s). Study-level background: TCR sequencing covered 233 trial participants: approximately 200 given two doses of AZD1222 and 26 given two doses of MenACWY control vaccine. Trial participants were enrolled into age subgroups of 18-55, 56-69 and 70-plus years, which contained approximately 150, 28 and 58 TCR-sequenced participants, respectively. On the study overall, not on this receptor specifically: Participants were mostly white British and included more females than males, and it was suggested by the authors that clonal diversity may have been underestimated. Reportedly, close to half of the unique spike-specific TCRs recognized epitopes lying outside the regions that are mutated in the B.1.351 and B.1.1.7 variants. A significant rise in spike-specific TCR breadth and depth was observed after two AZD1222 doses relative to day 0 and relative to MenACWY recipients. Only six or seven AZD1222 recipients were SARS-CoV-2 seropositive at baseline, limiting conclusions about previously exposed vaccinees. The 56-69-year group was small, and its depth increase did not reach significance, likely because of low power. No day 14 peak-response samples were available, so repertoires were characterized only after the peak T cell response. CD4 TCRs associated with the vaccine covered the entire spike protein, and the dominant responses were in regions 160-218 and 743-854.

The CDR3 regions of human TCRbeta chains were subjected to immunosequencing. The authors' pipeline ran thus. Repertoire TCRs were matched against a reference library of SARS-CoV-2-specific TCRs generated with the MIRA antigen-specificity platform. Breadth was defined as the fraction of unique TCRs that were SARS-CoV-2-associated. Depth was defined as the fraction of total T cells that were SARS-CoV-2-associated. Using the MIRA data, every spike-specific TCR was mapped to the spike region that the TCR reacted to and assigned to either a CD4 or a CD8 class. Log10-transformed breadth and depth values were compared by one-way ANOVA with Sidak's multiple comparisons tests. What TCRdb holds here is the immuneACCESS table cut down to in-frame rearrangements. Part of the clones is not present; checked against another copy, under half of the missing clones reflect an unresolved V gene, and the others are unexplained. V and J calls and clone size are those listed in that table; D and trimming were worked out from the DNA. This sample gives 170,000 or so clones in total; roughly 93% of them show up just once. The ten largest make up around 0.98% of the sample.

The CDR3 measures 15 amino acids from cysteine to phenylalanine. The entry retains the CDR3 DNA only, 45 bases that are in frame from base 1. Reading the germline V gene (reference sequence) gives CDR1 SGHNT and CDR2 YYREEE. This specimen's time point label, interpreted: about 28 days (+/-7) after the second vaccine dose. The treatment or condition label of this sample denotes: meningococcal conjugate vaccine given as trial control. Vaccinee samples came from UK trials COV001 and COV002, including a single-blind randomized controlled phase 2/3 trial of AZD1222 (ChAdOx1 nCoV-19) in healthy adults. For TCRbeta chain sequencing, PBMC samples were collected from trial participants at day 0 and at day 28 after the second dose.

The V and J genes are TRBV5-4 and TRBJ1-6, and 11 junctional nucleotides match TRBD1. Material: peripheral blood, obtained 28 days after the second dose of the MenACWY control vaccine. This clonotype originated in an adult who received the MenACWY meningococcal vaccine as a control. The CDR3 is CASSSRTGGASSLHF. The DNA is TGTGCCAGCAGCAGCCGGACAGGGGGCGCTTCATCCCTCCACTTT.